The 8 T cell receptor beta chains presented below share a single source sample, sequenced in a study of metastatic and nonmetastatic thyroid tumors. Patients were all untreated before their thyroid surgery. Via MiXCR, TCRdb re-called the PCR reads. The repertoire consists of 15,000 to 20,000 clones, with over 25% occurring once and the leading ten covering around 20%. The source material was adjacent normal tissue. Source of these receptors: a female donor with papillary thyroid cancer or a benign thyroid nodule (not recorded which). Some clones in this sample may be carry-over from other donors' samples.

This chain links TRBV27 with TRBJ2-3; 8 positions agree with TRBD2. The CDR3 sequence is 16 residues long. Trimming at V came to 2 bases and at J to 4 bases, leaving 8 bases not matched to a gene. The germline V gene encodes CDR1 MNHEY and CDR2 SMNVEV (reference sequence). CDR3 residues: CASSLGSGLGADTQYF. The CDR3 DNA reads TGTGCCAGCAGTTTAGGTTCGGGACTAGGCGCAGATACGCAGTATTTT.

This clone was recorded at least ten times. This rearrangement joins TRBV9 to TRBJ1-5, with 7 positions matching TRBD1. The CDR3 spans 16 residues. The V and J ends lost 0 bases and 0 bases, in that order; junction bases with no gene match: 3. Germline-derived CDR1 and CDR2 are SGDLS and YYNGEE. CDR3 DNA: TGTGCCAGCAGCGTAGGGTGGGACAGTAGCAATCAGCCCCAGCATTTT. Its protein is CASSVGWDSSNQPQHF. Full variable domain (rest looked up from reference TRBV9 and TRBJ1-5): DSGVTQTPKHLITATGQRVTLRCSPRSGDLSVYWYQQSLDQGLQFLIQYYNGEERAKGNILERFSAQQFPDLHSELNLSSLELGDSALYFCASSVGWDSSNQPQHFGDGTRLSIL.

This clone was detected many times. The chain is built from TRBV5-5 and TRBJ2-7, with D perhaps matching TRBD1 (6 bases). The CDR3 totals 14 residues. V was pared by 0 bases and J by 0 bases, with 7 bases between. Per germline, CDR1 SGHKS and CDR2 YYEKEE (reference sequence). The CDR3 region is CASSLGGGSYEQYF. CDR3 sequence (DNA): TGTGCCAGCAGCTTGGGAGGGGGCTCCTACGAGCAGTACTTC.

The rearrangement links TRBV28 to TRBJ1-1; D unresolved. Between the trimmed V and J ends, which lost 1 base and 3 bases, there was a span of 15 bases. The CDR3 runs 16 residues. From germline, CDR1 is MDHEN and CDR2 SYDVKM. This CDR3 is CASSLFSRRADTEAFF. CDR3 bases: TGTGCCAGCAGTTTATTCTCTCGGAGGGCGGACACTGAAGCTTTCTTT.

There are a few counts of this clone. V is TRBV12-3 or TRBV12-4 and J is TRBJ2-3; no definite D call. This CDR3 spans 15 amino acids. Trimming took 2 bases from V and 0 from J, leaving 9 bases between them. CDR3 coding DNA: TGTGCCAGCAGTTTACAAAGTGGTAGCACAGATACGCAGTATTTT. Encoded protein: CASSLQSGSTDTQYF.

CDR3 residues: CASSVALREGMADTQYF. The CDR3 DNA follows: TGTGCCAGCAGCGTAGCTCTCCGTGAGGGAATGGCAGATACGCAGTATTTT. The chain uses TRBV9 and TRBJ2-3; tentative D call: TRBD2 (5 bases). Deletions cut 0 bases from V and 4 bases from J, with 18 bases between. Per germline, CDR1 SGDLS and CDR2 YYNGEE. The CDR3 loop spans 17 amino acids.

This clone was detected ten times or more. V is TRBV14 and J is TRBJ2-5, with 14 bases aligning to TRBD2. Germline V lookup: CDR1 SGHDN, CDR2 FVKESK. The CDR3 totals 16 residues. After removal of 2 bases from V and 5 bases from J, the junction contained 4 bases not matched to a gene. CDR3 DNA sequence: TGTGCCAGCAGCCAACGACTAGCGGGGGGGGTTGAGACCCAGTACTTC. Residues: CASSQRLAGGVETQYF.

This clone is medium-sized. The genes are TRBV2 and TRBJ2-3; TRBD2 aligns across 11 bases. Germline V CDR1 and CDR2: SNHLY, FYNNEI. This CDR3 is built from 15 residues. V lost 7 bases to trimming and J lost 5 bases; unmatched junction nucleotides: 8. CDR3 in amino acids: CASNPATSGVDTQYF. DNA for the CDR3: TGTGCCAGCAACCCCGCGACTAGCGGGGTAGATACGCAGTATTTT.